This record concerns one T cell receptor (beta chain) sequence. This entry is derived from a study of response to subunit inactivated influenza vaccine. This CDR3 is 15 amino acids long. Trimming took off 0 bases at V and 8 bases at J, with 15 bases between the two ends. Germline loops: CDR1 SGHDT, CDR2 YYEEEE. MiXCR, applied by TCRdb to the RT-PCR reads, yields one record per CDR3 protein. The data contain 450,000 to 600,000 distinct CDR3 sequences, 15% to 20% of them seen just once; the ten biggest clones take up about 3%. This specimen was CD4+ T cells sorted from PBMCs, taken roughly 24 months after vaccination. This TCR derives from a man between 50 and 70 years old who received an inactivated influenza vaccine. This chain uses TRBV5-6 with TRBJ2-1; D not resolved. CDR3 sequence: CASSLGPPGRDEQFF. For the CDR3, the DNA is TGTGCCAGCAGCTTGGGCCCACCCGGTAGGGATGAGCAGTTCTTC. The entire variable domain, with the rest obtained from reference TRBV5-6 and TRBJ2-1, is as follows: DAGVTQSPTHLIKTRGQQVTLRCSPKSGHDTVSWYQQALGQGPQFIFQYYEEEERQRGNFPDRFSGHQFPNYSSELNVNALLLGDSALYLCASSLGPPGRDEQFFGPGTRLTVL.